This T cell receptor (beta chain) came from a study of shared clonotypes between healthy human individuals. CDR3 length: 16 residues. Germline assignment: CDR1 SGHDT and CDR2 YYEEEE. V dropped 0 bases and J dropped 1 base, with 14 bases sitting between them. Authors' methods: From ImmunoSEQ came sequences covering only the junction and carrying no quality scores, so filtering differed. Sequencing used immunoSEQ multiplex PCR; TCRdb keeps in-frame clones, though not all of them. V and J calls plus clone size are reproduced from that table; the DNA served to infer D and trimming. Seen here are 2 million to 2.5 million clones, just under 95% observed once, and the top ten hold approximately 1.2%. It was CD45RO-negative cells, positively selected for CCR7, that made up naive CD8 cells, with terminally differentiated effector memory CD45RA+ cells excluded.

Material for sequencing was naive CD8+ T cells sorted from blood. V gene TRBV5-6 combines with J gene TRBJ2-7, with D possibly being TRBD1 (6 bases). This receptor was obtained from a man between 18 and 29 years old in good health. The CDR3 DNA sequence: TGTGCCAGCAGCTTGGGGGGACATTGGATTTCCTACGAGCAGTACTTC. Protein sequence: CASSLGGHWISYEQYF.